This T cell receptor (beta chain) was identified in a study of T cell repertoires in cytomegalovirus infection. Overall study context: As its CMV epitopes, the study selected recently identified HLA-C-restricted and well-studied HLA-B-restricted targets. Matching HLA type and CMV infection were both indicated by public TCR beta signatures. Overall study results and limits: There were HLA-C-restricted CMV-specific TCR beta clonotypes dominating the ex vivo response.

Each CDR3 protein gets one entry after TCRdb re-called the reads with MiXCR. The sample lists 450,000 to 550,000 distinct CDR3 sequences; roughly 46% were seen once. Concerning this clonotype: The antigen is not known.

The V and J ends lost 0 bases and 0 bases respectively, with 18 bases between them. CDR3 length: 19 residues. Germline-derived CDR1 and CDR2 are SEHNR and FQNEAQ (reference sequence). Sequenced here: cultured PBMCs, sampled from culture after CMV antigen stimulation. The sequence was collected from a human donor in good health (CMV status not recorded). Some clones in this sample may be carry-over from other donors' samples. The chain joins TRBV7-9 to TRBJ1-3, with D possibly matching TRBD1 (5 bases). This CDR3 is CASSLAGRGLFLSGNTIYF. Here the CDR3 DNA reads TGTGCCAGCAGCTTAGCGGGGAGGGGACTCTTTCTCTCTGGAAACACCATATATTTT.